This entry is about one T cell receptor beta chain. The antigen remains undetermined. The CDR3 covers 16 residues. From germline, CDR1 is SGHRS and CDR2 YFSETQ. With 3 bases clipped from V and 9 bases from J, the junction kept 14 bases outside the gene matches. By positive magnetic bead selection, CD4+ and CD8+ cells were isolated, and their purity was checked by flow cytometry. These data belong to a study of somatic mutations in cytotoxic T cells in rheumatoid arthritis. Study observations and caveats: Relative to age-matched healthy controls, rheumatoid arthritis patients did not differ significantly in CD8+ T-cell clonality.

Sequencing was performed with immunoSEQ multiplex PCR; in TCRdb, only in-frame clones are kept and a portion is missing. In the table there are about 20,000 clones, 85% to 90% of which are singletons. Sequencing was carried out using CD8+ T cells sorted from blood. The source of this sequence is a woman aged 45-65 years in good health. The rearrangement joins TRBV5-1 to TRBJ2-1, with TRBD1 matching 8 bases. The CDR3 protein is CASSSPRDRSAGEQFF. The CDR3 DNA reads as TGCGCCAGCAGCTCCCCCCGGGACAGGTCAGCGGGTGAGCAGTTCTTC.